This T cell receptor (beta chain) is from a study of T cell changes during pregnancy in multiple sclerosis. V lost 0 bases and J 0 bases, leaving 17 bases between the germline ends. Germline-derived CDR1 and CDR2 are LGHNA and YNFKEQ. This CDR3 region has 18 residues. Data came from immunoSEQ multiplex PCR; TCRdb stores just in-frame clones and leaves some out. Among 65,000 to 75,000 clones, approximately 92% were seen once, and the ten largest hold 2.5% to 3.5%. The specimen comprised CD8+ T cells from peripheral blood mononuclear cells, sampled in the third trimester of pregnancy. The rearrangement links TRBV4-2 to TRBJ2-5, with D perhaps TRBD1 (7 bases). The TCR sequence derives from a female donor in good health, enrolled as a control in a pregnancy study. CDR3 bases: TGTGCCAGCAGCCAAGATTACTTGCAGGGGGGCTACCAAGAGACCCAGTACTTC. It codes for CASSQDYLQGGYQETQYF.